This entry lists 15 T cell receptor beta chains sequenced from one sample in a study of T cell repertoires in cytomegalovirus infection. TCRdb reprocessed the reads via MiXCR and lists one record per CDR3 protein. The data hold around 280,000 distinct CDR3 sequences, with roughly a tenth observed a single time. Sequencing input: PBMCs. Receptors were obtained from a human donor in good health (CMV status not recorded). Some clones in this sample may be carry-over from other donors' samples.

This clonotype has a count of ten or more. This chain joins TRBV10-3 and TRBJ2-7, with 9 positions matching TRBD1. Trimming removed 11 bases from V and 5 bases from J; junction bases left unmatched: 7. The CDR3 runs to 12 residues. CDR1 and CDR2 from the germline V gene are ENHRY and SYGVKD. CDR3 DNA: TGTGCCTCCGGACAGGGGAGGGACGAGCAGTACTTC. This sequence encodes CASGQGRDEQYF.

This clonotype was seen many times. The CDR3, as DNA: TGCGCCAGCAGCGGGTCGGGGGGGAGCACAGATACGCAGTATTTT. It translates to CASSGSGGSTDTQYF. The chain recombines TRBV4-1 with TRBJ2-3, with 8 bases lining up with TRBD2. The CDR3 contains 15 residues. The germline V gene encodes CDR1 MGHRA and CDR2 YSYEKL. Losses at the gene ends were 5 bases for V and 0 bases for J; bases not matched to a gene: 4.

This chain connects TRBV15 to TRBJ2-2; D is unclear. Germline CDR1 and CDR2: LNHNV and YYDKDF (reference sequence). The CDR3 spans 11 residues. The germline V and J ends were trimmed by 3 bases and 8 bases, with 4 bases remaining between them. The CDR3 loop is CATSSGGELFF. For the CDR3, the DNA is TGTGCCACCAGCAGCGGGGGGGAGCTGTTTTTT.

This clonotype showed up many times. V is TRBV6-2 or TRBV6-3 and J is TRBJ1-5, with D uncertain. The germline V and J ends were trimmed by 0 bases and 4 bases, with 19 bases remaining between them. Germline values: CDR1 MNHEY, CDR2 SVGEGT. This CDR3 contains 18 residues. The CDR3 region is CASSYSRKVGGVNQPQHF. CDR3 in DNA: TGTGCCAGCAGTTACTCGAGAAAGGTGGGCGGTGTTAATCAGCCCCAGCATTTT.

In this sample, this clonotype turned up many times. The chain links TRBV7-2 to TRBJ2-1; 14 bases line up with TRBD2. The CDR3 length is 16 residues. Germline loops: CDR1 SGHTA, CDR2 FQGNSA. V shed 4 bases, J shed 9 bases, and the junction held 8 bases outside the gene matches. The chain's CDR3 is CASSSKGLAGVGEQFF. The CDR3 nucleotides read TGTGCCAGCAGCTCCAAGGGACTAGCGGGGGTAGGTGAGCAGTTCTTC.

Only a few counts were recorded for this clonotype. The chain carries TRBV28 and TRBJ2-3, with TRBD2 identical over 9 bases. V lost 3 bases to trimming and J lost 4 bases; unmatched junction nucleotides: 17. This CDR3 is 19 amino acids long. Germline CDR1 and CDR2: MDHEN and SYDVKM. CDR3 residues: CASSFAGGHDTLSPDTQYF. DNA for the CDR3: TGTGCCAGCAGTTTCGCGGGGGGGCATGACACCCTTTCACCAGATACGCAGTATTTT.

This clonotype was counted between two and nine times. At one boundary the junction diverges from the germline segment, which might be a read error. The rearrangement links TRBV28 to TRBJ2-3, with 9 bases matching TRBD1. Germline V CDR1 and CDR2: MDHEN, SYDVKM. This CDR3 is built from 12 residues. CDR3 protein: CASSFFGTGHNF. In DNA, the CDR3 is TGTGCCAGCAGTTTCTTCGGGACAGGGCACAATTTT.

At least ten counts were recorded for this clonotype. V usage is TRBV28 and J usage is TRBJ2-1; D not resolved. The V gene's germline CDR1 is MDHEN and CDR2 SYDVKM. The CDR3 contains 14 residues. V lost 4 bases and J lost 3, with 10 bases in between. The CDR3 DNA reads TGTGCCAGCAGTTCCCTCACAGTCTACAATGAGCAGTTCTTC. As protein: CASSSLTVYNEQFF.

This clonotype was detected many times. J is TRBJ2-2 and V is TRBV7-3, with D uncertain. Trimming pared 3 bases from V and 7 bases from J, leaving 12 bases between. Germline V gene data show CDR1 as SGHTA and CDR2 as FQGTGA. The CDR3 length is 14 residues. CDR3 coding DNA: TGTGCCAGCAGCTTGGGGTCGTCGTTCGGGGAGCTGTTTTTT. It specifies CASSLGSSFGELFF.

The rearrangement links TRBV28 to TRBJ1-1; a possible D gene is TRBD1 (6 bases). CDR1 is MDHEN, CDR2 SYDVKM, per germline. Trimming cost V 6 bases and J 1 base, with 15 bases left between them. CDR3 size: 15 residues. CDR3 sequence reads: CASSRGSTGNTEAFF. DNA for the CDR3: TGTGCCAGCAGCCGTGGGTCGACAGGGAACACTGAAGCTTTCTTT. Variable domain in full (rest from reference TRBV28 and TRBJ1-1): DVKVTQSSRYLVKRTGEKVFLECVQDMDHENMFWYRQDPGLGLRLIYFSYDVKMKEKGDIPEGYSVSREKKERFSLILESASTNQTSMYLCASSRGSTGNTEAFFGQGTRLTVV.

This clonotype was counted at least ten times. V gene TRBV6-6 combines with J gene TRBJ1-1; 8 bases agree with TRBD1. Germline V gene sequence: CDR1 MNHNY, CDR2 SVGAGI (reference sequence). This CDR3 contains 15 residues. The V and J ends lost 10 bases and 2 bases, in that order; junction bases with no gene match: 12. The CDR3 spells CAIHLTGAANTEAFF. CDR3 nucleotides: TGTGCCATCCACTTGACAGGGGCCGCTAACACTGAAGCTTTCTTT.

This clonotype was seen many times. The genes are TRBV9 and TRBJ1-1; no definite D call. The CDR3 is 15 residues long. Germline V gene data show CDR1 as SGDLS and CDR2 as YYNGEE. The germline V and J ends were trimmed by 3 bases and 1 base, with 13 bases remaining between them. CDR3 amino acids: CASSDRDRWNTEAFF. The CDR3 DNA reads TGTGCCAGCAGCGACAGAGACCGTTGGAACACTGAAGCTTTCTTT.

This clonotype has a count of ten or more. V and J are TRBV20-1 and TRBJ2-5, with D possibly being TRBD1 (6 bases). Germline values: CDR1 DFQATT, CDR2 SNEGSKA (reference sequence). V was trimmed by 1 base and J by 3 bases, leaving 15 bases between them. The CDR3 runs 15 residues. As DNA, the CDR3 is TGCAGTGCTAGAGCTGGACAGTTGGGGAAAGAGACCCAGTACTTC. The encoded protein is CSARAGQLGKETQYF.

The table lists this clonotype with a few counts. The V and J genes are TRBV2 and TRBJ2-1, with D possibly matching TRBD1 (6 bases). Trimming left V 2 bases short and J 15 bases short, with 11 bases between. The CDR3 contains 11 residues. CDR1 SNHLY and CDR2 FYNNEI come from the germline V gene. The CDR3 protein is CASSEPGVPFF. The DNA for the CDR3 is TGTGCCAGCAGTGAACCAGGGGTCCCGTTCTTC.

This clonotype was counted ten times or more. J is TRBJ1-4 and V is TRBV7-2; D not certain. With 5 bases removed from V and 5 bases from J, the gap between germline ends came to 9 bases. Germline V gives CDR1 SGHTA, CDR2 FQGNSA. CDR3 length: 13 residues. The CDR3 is CASSVEANEKLFF. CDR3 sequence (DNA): TGTGCCAGCAGCGTGGAGGCCAATGAAAAACTGTTTTTT.